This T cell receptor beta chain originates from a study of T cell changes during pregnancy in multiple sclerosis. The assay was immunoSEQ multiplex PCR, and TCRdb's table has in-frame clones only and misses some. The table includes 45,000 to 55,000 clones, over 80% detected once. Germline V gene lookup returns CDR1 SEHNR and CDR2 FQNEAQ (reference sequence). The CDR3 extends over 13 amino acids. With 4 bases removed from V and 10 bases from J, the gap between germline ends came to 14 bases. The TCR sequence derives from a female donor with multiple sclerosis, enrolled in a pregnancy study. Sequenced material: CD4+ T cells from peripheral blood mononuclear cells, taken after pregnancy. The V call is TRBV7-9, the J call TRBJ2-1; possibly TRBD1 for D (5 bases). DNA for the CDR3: TGTGCCAGCAGCTGGGGCTTGGGTAAGGAGCAGTTCTTC. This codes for CASSWGLGKEQFF. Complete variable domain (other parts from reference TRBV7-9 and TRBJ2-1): DTGVSQNPRHKITKRGQNVTFRCDPISEHNRLYWYRQTLGQGPEFLTYFQNEAQLEKSRLLSDRFSAERPKGSFSTLEIQRTEQGDSAMYLCASSWGLGKEQFFGPGTRLTVL.